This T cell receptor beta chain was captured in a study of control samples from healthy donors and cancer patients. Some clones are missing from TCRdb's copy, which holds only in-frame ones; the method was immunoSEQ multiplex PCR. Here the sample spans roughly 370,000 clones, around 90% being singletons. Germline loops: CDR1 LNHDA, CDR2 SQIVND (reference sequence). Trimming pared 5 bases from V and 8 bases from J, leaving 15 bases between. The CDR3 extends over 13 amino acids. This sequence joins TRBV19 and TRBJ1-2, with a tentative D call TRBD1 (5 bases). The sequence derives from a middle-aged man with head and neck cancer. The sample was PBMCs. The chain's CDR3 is CASSPRGAEGYTF. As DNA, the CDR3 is TGTGCCAGTAGTCCCCGCGGGGCCGAAGGCTACACCTTC.